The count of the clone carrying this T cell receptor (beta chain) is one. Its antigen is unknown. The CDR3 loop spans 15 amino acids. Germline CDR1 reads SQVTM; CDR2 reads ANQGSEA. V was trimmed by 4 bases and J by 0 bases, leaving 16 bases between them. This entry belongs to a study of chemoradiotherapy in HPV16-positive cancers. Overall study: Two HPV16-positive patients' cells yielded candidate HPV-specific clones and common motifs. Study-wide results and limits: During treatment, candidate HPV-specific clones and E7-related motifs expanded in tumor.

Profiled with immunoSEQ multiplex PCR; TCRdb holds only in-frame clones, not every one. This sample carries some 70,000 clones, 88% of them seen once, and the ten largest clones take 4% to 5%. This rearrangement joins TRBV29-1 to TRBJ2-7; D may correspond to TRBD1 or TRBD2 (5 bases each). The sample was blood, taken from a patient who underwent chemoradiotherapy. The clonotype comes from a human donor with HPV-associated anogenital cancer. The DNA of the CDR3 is TGCAGCGTTGCGAGGGGAACAGGTTCCTCCTACGAGCAGTACTTC. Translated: CSVARGTGSSYEQYF.